This T cell receptor beta chain derives from a study of blood T cells in healthy people across ages. Findings and caveats of the study: Diversity of TCR beta correlated strongly with naive T cell percentage. Per million T cells, TCR beta diversity dropped roughly linearly as age increased.

Trimming took off 1 base at V and 5 bases at J, with 6 bases between the two ends. The CDR3 is made up of 12 amino acids. The V gene's germline CDR1 is DFQATT and CDR2 SNEGSKA (reference sequence). Using a J-beta primer mix together with a sample-barcoded 5' primer, a second PCR was run for roughly 6 to 12 cycles. One entry per CDR3 protein, called by TCRdb with MiXCR from the 5' RACE reads. The sample shows some 370,000 distinct CDR3 sequences, roughly half of them seen only once. The people who gave samples were healthy Caucasians from Russia, aged roughly 6 to 95. Every sample yielded at least 6.5 million isolated PBMCs. As for this clonotype: Its cognate antigen is unknown.

Input material: blood. The chain uses TRBV20-1 and TRBJ2-1; unclear D gene. This TCR was recovered from a man aged 60 to 69 in good health. CDR3 protein: CSARVGNNEQFF. CDR3 coding DNA: TGCAGTGCTAGAGTGGGCAACAATGAGCAGTTCTTC.